The source of this TCR beta chain is a study of T-cell memory formation after mild COVID-19. Regarding the study as a whole: CM and EM subsets held most contracting CD4+ clones; EMRA held CD8+ ones.

In germline, CDR1 is LNHNV, CDR2 YYDKDF (reference sequence). Trimming stripped 0 bases from V and 2 bases from J, with 12 bases between. The CDR3 loop spans 16 amino acids. TCR alpha and TCR beta cDNA libraries carrying sample barcodes and UMIs came from 5'RACE with constant-segment primers. TCRdb re-called the 5' RACE reads with MiXCR, one entry per CDR3 protein. The table shows roughly 300,000 distinct CDR3 sequences, with 12% to 15% occurring only once. Concerning this clonotype: The antigen remains undetermined.

The J gene is TRBJ2-3, the V gene TRBV15; perhaps TRBD2 as D (7 bases). Sequencing was performed on PBMCs or a T cell subset sorted from them (not recorded which). The receptor was derived from a man aged 18 to 29 who had mild COVID-19 (a few samples of this study predate the infection). Cell type and time point are not known. The CDR3 sequence is CATSRDGGGLTDTQYF. Here the CDR3 DNA reads TGTGCCACCAGCAGAGATGGCGGGGGCCTCACAGATACGCAGTATTTT.